The present TCR beta chain was sequenced within a study of T cell responses to AZD1222 COVID-19 vaccine. Study at large: Second-dose intervals of approximately 4 or approximately 12 weeks were pooled. Overall study results and limits: Just six AZD1222 recipients were seropositive at baseline. Possibly, clonal diversity was underestimated; donors were largely white British and included more females. CD4 TCRs linked to vaccination spanned spike, dominating at 160-218 and 743-854.

Comment on this clone: Its matching antigen is unknown.

Assay used: immunoSEQ multiplex PCR; TCRdb lists only in-frame clones, some missing. The data hold some 120,000 clones, with 88% observed a single time. Germline V gives CDR1 PRHDT, CDR2 FYEKMQ (reference sequence). V was clipped by 1 base and J by 6 bases, with 7 bases between them. The CDR3 is 13 residues long. This sequence joins TRBV13 and TRBJ2-1; unclear D gene. The sequence was obtained from an adult in good health. Sample: peripheral blood, taken on day 0 of AZD1222 vaccination. CDR3: CASSLDNINEQFF. The CDR3 DNA reads TGTGCCAGCAGCTTAGACAACATCAATGAGCAGTTCTTC.